This paragraph covers one TCR beta chain sequence. The antigen is not known. The source of the sample is a study of T cells in localized non-small cell lung cancer. Measured with immunoSEQ multiplex PCR; TCRdb has only the in-frame clones, and not every one. The table shows more than 20,000 clones, with under 90% occurring only once. The V gene lost 0 bases and the J gene lost 5 bases, with 11 bases spanning the gap. The CDR3 covers 14 residues. Germline CDR1 reads LGHNA; CDR2 reads YNFKEQ. Whole-study results and caveats: Tumor showed lower T cell clonality than uninvolved adjacent lung, where it was highest.

The rearrangement uses TRBV4-2 and TRBJ2-7; D is unresolved. The source of this sequence is a woman aged 35 to 70 with stage II squamous cell lung carcinoma. Sequences were derived from PBMCs, sampled before any cancer treatment. The CDR3 loop reads CASSQEPLTDEQYF. The CDR3 DNA follows: TGTGCCAGCAGCCAAGAACCGTTGACCGACGAGCAGTACTTC.